These T cell receptor beta chains were read from a single sample in a study of OX40 agonist ivuxolimab in advanced cancers. Libraries were prepared by immunoSEQ multiplex PCR; TCRdb keeps only in-frame clonotypes and omits some of them. In the table there are around 80,000 clones, more than 90% of which are singletons. Sequenced here: CD4+ or CD8+ T cells sorted from blood, sampled in a trial of the OX40 agonist ivuxolimab. Source of these receptors: an adult with an advanced solid tumor such as melanoma, head and neck, liver or kidney cancer. Each CDR3 is given with its conserved first and last residue. Each record gives: D gene, clone size, V gene, J gene, CDR3 protein, CDR3 DNA. A D gene is named only where the DNA matches it firmly. Clone size is not always given. Where it is, it says once, few, many or a class for expanded clones.

D gene: -
clone size: -
V gene: TRBV2
J gene: TRBJ2-7
CDR3 protein: CASRGYGEWNYEQYF
CDR3 DNA: TGTGCCAGCAGGGGATATGGGGAGTGGAACTACGAGCAGTACTTC

D gene: -
clone size: -
V gene: TRBV4-1
J gene: TRBJ2-3
CDR3 protein: CASSQGGIEDTQYF
CDR3 DNA: TGCGCCAGCAGCCAAGGCGGGATAGAGGATACGCAGTATTTT

D gene: TRBD1
clone size: -
V gene: TRBV10-3
J gene: TRBJ2-5
CDR3 protein: CATKNGTGETQYF
CDR3 DNA: TGTGCCACCAAAAACGGGACAGGGGAGACCCAGTACTTC

D gene: -
clone size: once
V gene: TRBV5-1
J gene: TRBJ1-1
CDR3 protein: CASSLGGGTEAFF
CDR3 DNA: TGCGCCAGCAGCTTGGGTGGGGGCACTGAAGCTTTCTTT

D gene: -
clone size: -
V gene: TRBV18
J gene: TRBJ2-5
CDR3 protein: CASSPPMGETQYF
CDR3 DNA: TGTGCCAGCTCACCGCCAATGGGCGAGACCCAGTACTTC

D gene: TRBD1
clone size: once
V gene: TRBV6-1
J gene: TRBJ2-7
CDR3 protein: CASSEMAGGLISYEQYF
CDR3 DNA: TGTGCCAGCAGTGAAATGGCAGGGGGTCTCATATCCTACGAGCAGTACTTC

D gene: -
clone size: -
V gene: TRBV29-1
J gene: TRBJ1-1
CDR3 protein: CSVENRAQGIATEAFF
CDR3 DNA: TGCAGCGTTGAAAATAGGGCGCAGGGTATCGCCACTGAAGCTTTCTTT

D gene: -
clone size: -
V gene: TRBV4-1
J gene: TRBJ2-7
CDR3 protein: CASSQDMGRGTYEQYF
CDR3 DNA: TGCGCCAGCAGCCAAGATATGGGAAGGGGTACCTACGAGCAGTACTTC

D gene: -
clone size: -
V gene: TRBV19
J gene: TRBJ1-1
CDR3 protein: CASSMGEGTEAFF
CDR3 DNA: TGTGCCAGTAGTATGGGTGAAGGCACTGAAGCTTTCTTT

D gene: TRBD2
clone size: -
V gene: TRBV19
J gene: TRBJ2-7
CDR3 protein: CASSPSWGGTHEQYF
CDR3 DNA: TGTGCCAGTAGTCCGAGCTGGGGAGGGACCCACGAGCAGTACTTC

D gene: TRBD2
clone size: -
V gene: TRBV6-1
J gene: TRBJ2-2
CDR3 protein: CASSEAIGSGGYHPPSLTGELFF
CDR3 DNA: TGTGCCAGCAGTGAAGCGATAGGAAGCGGGGGTTACCATCCCCCGAGCCTTACCGGGGAGCTGTTTTTT

D gene: -
clone size: -
V gene: TRBV14
J gene: TRBJ2-1
CDR3 protein: CASSQVHLSYNEQFF
CDR3 DNA: TGTGCCAGCAGCCAAGTTCATCTCTCCTACAATGAGCAGTTCTTC

D gene: -
clone size: -
V gene: TRBV2
J gene: TRBJ1-3
CDR3 protein: CASKNPGTGNTIYF
CDR3 DNA: TGTGCCAGCAAGAACCCAGGGACTGGAAACACCATATATTTT

D gene: -
clone size: -
V gene: TRBV21-1
J gene: TRBJ1-2
CDR3 protein: CASSKAGGGPRGYTF
CDR3 DNA: TGTGCCAGCAGCAAAGCGGGCGGGGGCCCGAGAGGCTACACCTTC

D gene: TRBD2
clone size: -
V gene: TRBV2
J gene: TRBJ2-1
CDR3 protein: CASSRGGLWNEQFF
CDR3 DNA: TGTGCCAGCAGTCGGGGGGGACTTTGGAATGAGCAGTTCTTC

D gene: TRBD1
clone size: -
V gene: TRBV5-8
J gene: TRBJ1-5
CDR3 protein: CASSLEGGVNQPQHF
CDR3 DNA: TGTGCCAGCAGCTTGGAAGGGGGCGTCAATCAGCCCCAGCATTTT

D gene: -
clone size: -
V gene: TRBV4-2
J gene: TRBJ2-1
CDR3 protein: CASSQDLSSYNEQFF
CDR3 DNA: TGTGCCAGCAGCCAAGATCTGAGCTCCTACAATGAGCAGTTCTTC

D gene: TRBD1
clone size: -
V gene: TRBV7-8
J gene: TRBJ2-2
CDR3 protein: CASSRRDSRTGELFF
CDR3 DNA: TGTGCCAGCAGCCGCCGGGACAGCCGAACCGGGGAGCTGTTTTTT

D gene: -
clone size: -
V gene: TRBV7-3
J gene: TRBJ2-5
CDR3 protein: CASRKTGDGGTQYF
CDR3 DNA: TGTGCCAGCAGAAAAACAGGGGACGGGGGGACCCAGTACTTC

D gene: TRBD2
clone size: -
V gene: TRBV11-3
J gene: TRBJ2-5
CDR3 protein: CASSLTSGLAGGPGGETQYF
CDR3 DNA: TGTGCCAGCAGCTTGACCTCGGGACTAGCGGGAGGCCCGGGGGGAGAGACCCAGTACTTC

D gene: -
clone size: once
V gene: TRBV4-2
J gene: TRBJ1-2
CDR3 protein: CASSQEGAGNYGYTF
CDR3 DNA: TGTGCCAGCAGCCAAGAGGGGGCAGGGAACTATGGCTACACCTTC

D gene: TRBD2
clone size: -
V gene: TRBV5-1
J gene: TRBJ2-1
CDR3 protein: CASSFGTSDYNEQFF
CDR3 DNA: TGCGCCAGCAGTTTCGGGACTAGCGACTACAATGAGCAGTTCTTC

D gene: -
clone size: -
V gene: TRBV9
J gene: TRBJ2-5
CDR3 protein: CASSARGLGTQYF
CDR3 DNA: TGTGCCAGCAGCGCAAGGGGTTTGGGGACCCAGTACTTC

D gene: TRBD2
clone size: -
V gene: TRBV30
J gene: TRBJ2-2
CDR3 protein: CAWSGLAGAGTGELFF
CDR3 DNA: TGTGCCTGGAGCGGACTAGCGGGAGCGGGCACCGGGGAGCTGTTTTTT

D gene: -
clone size: -
V gene: TRBV7-3
J gene: TRBJ1-1
CDR3 protein: CASSLKGIEGVNTEAFF
CDR3 DNA: TGTGCCAGCAGCTTAAAGGGGATTGAGGGCGTGAACACTGAAGCTTTCTTT

D gene: TRBD1
clone size: -
V gene: TRBV19
J gene: TRBJ1-1
CDR3 protein: CASRDRGMNTEAFF
CDR3 DNA: TGTGCCAGTAGGGACAGGGGGATGAACACTGAAGCTTTCTTT

D gene: -
clone size: -
V gene: TRBV7-4
J gene: TRBJ2-6
CDR3 protein: CASSLKASSQSRANVLTF
CDR3 DNA: TGTGCCAGCAGCTTGAAGGCCAGCTCACAAAGTCGGGCCAACGTCCTGACTTTC

D gene: TRBD1
clone size: -
V gene: TRBV6-1
J gene: TRBJ1-2
CDR3 protein: CASSDKTGGRGYTF
CDR3 DNA: TGTGCCAGCAGTGATAAGACAGGGGGTCGGGGCTACACCTTC

D gene: -
clone size: -
V gene: TRBV7-9
J gene: TRBJ1-5
CDR3 protein: CASSLTGAEGQPQHF
CDR3 DNA: TGTGCCAGCAGCTTAACTGGGGCCGAAGGGCAGCCCCAGCATTTT

D gene: -
clone size: -
V gene: TRBV7-7
J gene: TRBJ2-1
CDR3 protein: CASSPSGSYNEQFF
CDR3 DNA: TGTGCTAGCAGCCCGTCCGGGTCATACAATGAGCAGTTCTTC

D gene: TRBD1
clone size: -
V gene: TRBV6-1
J gene: TRBJ2-5
CDR3 protein: CASSVGDRGRETQYF
CDR3 DNA: TGTGCCAGCAGTGTTGGGGACAGGGGGCGGGAGACCCAGTACTTC